The clone carrying this T cell receptor (beta chain) was observed once. Source study methods: Estimation of nucleated cell counts was performed using reference gene primer amplification. Assay used: immunoSEQ multiplex PCR; TCRdb lists only in-frame clones, some missing. V, J and clone size are those of that table, while D and trimming were read from the DNA. The sample contains approximately 35,000 clones, 88% of which appear only once. Germline V gene sequence: CDR1 SGHVS, CDR2 FQNEAQ. Trimming cost V 5 bases and J 4 bases; bases outside gene matches: 5. The length of the CDR3 is 13 residues. This record comes from a study of blood T cell repertoires in COVID-19. Study-wide background: Samples representing acute and convalescent COVID-19 were sourced from the United States, Italy and Spain. In each case, the material was cDNA or gDNA derived from T cells, B-cell-depleted T cells, or PBMCs.

Sequencing was done on a sample of peripheral blood. The clonotype originates from a man between 60 and 75 years old with active COVID-19. This chain joins TRBV7-8 and TRBJ2-7, with 7 bases that match TRBD2. The CDR3 reads CASSPGGPYEQYF. The DNA for the CDR3 is TGTGCCAGCAGCCCGGGAGGACCATACGAGCAGTACTTC. The full variable domain, rest sourced from reference TRBV7-8 and TRBJ2-7, is GAGVSQSPRYKVAKRGQDVALRCDPISGHVSLFWYQQALGQGPEFLTYFQNEAQLDKSGLPSDRFFAERPEGSVSTLKIQRTQQEDSAVYLCASSPGGPYEQYFGPGTRLTVT.